This T cell receptor beta chain is drawn from a study of T cell repertoires in cytomegalovirus infection. As for the study in general: Indications came from public TCR beta signatures; they pointed to CMV infection and to a matching HLA type.

Study-wide points: Cumulative public TCR beta family frequency identified CMV carriers with the relevant HLA. HLA-C-restricted CMV-specific TCR beta clonotypes prevailed in the ex vivo response.

Trimming cost V 4 bases and J 3 bases; bases outside gene matches: 5. Germline V lookup: CDR1 SQVTM, CDR2 ANQGSEA. CDR3 size: 14 residues. Of note for this clonotype: No antigen is known for it.

TCRdb processed the reads anew with MiXCR; each CDR3 protein has one entry. The sample lists more than 400,000 distinct CDR3 sequences; approximately 26% were seen once. The chain recombines TRBV29-1 with TRBJ1-5; 8 nucleotides line up with TRBD1. Sequenced input: PBMCs. The receptor's source is a human donor in good health (CMV status not recorded). Some clones in this sample may be carry-over from other donors' samples. CDR3: CSVVDRDPNQPQHF. In DNA, the CDR3 is TGCAGCGTTGTGGACAGGGACCCCAATCAGCCCCAGCATTTT.